Here is one T cell receptor beta chain with its context. The CDR3 extends over 14 amino acids. Losses at the gene ends were 0 bases for V and 4 bases for J; bases not matched to a gene: 2. Germline V gene lookup returns CDR1 SGDLS and CDR2 YYNGEE. The data derive from a study of blood T cell repertoires in COVID-19. Looking at the study overall: The study drew acute and convalescent COVID-19 samples from the United States, Italy and Spain. PBMCs, B-cell-depleted T cells, or T cells were the source of the cDNA or gDNA that made up the material.

TCRdb's table, derived via immunoSEQ multiplex PCR, lists solely in-frame clones and lacks some. The data show 210,000 or so clones, with 83% seen just once and roughly 2.9% held by the top ten. What was sequenced was peripheral blood. The sequence was obtained from a man aged 50 to 60 with active or convalescent COVID-19. The chain uses TRBV9 and TRBJ2-3; 7 nucleotides agree with TRBD2. The CDR3 nucleotides are TGTGCCAGCAGCGTAGGGGGGAGGGCAGATACGCAGTATTTT. Protein product: CASSVGGRADTQYF.